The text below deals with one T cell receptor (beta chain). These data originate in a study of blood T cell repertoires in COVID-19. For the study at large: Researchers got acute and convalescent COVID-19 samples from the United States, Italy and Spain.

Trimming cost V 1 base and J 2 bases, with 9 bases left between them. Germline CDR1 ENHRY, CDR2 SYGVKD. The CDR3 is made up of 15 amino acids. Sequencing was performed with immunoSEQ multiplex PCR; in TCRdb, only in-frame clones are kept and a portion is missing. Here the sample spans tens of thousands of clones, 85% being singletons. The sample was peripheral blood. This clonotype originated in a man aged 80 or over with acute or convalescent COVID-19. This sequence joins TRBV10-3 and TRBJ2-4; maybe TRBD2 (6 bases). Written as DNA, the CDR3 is TGTGCCATCAGTGAGTACGGGAGACCCAAAAACATTCAGTACTTC. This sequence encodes CAISEYGRPKNIQYF.